This T cell receptor beta chain stems from a study of CD8 T cells in Susac syndrome (dated by TCRdb to the late 2010s). Turning to the overall study: Of the Susac syndrome patients who were sequenced, roughly 6 had clinically active disease and fewer than ten were in clinical remission. At the time of blood withdrawal, Susac syndrome patients were either therapy-naive, taking corticosteroids (with some also receiving IVIg), or on IVIg alone. The study used repertoire sequencing to test whether antigen drove CD8+ T cell activation and differentiation in Susac syndrome.

RNA was extracted using the RNeasy kit, and roughly 0.5 to 1 ug of the RNA was reverse transcribed with random hexamers. The immunoSEQ multiplex PCR assay, which covers 54 Vbeta and 13 Jbeta segments, was used to amplify TCR beta CDR3 regions. PCR amplification bias was corrected by using a synthetic template baseline for primer optimization and computational correction. The authors processed their data as follows. Reads were annotated to V, D and J genes according to IMGT and were analyzed with immunoSEQ Analyzer, with only productive sequences retained. Clonality was calculated as one minus the Shannon entropy normalized by log2 of the number of productive unique sequences. For each patient and control, public and private clones were evaluated within the 100 most prevalent clones. Clones were defined as Susac-specific if absent from the healthy and MS cohorts, from 1052 published viral clones and from other ImmuneACCESS disease sequences. TCRdb reprocessing: public reads trimmed at Q25 with fastp, clones called with MiXCR, in-frame beta chains kept. Entries that share a CDR3 protein sequence are merged under the most common genes and DNA. Clone size and V and J calls follow TCRdb, not the original study. Within this sample are roughly 75,000 distinct CDR3 sequences, with about 92% of them counted one time only. The ten most abundant clones make up approximately 0.15% of the sample.

General study outcomes and caveats: In patients with Susac syndrome, the CD4+ T cell repertoire showed no detectable clonal expansion. The number of individuals in the TCR sequencing and HLA analysis was recognized as being relatively small.

A word on this clonotype: There is no known antigen for this receptor. No qualities accompany the bases; no much larger clone lies one base away.

High-throughput TCR beta sequencing profiled peripheral blood CD8+ and CD4+ T cells from healthy donors, Susac syndrome patients and multiple sclerosis patients. Susac syndrome patients met recently defined diagnostic criteria for definite or probable disease. Bulk CD8+ and CD4+ T cells were purified by magnetic negative isolation, whereas CD8+ TEMRA cells were enriched by FACS. Blood was collected in EDTA tubes and processed within 24 hours, with PBMCs isolated through density gradient centrifugation. PBMCs destined for TCR sequencing were cryopreserved in liquid nitrogen and later thawed in a 37 °C water bath. The sorted or isolated CD4+, CD8+ and CD8+ TEMRA cells reached a purity of at least 90%. Germline trimming: 5 bases from V, 3 bases from J; junction bases outside gene matches: 5. From a lookup of the germline V gene (reference sequence), CDR1 and CDR2 are DFQATT and SNEGSKA. The cysteine opens and the phenylalanine closes a CDR3 of 13 amino acids. Solely the CDR3 DNA is kept, with 39 bases framed from the first base.

This TCR came from a human donor with Susac syndrome. Sequencing was done on a sample of CD4+ T cells from PBMCs. The chain is encoded by TRBV20-1 joined to TRBJ1-1, with 8 bases matching TRBD1. Here the CDR3 is given as CSAFQGADTEAFF. The sequenced DNA: TGCAGTGCTTTCCAGGGGGCGGACACTGAAGCTTTCTTT.